The entry below describes one T cell receptor beta chain. What antigen it recognizes has not been identified. The record has no base qualities; no much larger clone is one base away. The entry originates in a study of blood T cell repertoires in COVID-19 (dated by TCRdb to 2020 to 2021). Study-level background: Samples from collaborators originated in the United States, Italy and Spain and spanned both the acute and convalescent phases of COVID-19. The material from the prospective study consisted of cDNA or gDNA derived from T cells, B-cell-depleted T cells, or PBMCs. Subjects who had been exposed to COVID-19, were actively infected with it, or had recovered from it provided the deeply sampled blood TCRbeta repertoires that made up the dataset. A freely available public database, intended as a resource for researchers studying the immune response to SARS-CoV-2, is where the repertoires were released. The samples were drawn from the first 160 participants of the ongoing ImmuneRACE study and from about 1,200 subjects provided by 6 global collaborators. The sample metadata nearly always contained a de-identified subject ID, COVID-19 status, age in years and sex. HLA class I and class II types, where available, came from metadata supplied by the sample provider rather than from assay-based typing.

V is pared back by 3 bases and J by 5 bases, with 11 bases lying between the germline termini. CDR1 is given as SGHTA and CDR2 as FQGNSA, both from the germline V gene. From its cysteine to its phenylalanine, the CDR3 spans 14 amino acids. The read is trimmed to its CDR3 DNA, 42 bases read in frame from base 1. On the study overall, not on this receptor specifically: How much clinical and demographic metadata was included differed by source and by participant, and the metadata was provided uncurated.

Enrolling through a virtual design, the prospective study's participants ranged in age from about 18 to 89 years and lived across roughly 23 United States geographic areas. Cohort assignment in the prospective study relied on participant-reported clinical history from a screening survey and a study questionnaire. Each participant in the prospective study had whole blood, serum and a nasopharyngeal or oropharyngeal swab collected by mobile phlebotomists. Participants in the prospective study had the option to provide additional blood draws and questionnaires over a roughly 2-month period. Blood samples from the prospective study were shipped frozen or at room temperature prior to DNA extraction. The immunoSEQ Assay, a bias-controlled multiplex PCR, was used to amplify TCRbeta CDR3 regions from genomic DNA. In the source study's methods: Within the assay, amplification of reference gene primers was used to estimate how many nucleated cells each sample contained. To quantify the absolute abundance of each unique TCRbeta CDR3 rearrangement, sequence reads were collapsed and filtered. For each sample, productive Simpson clonality was calculated by taking the square root of Simpson's diversity index across productive rearrangements. In TCRdb, the immuneACCESS table is reduced to in-frame sequences with V and J assigned. These tables do not hold every clone; where another copy was compared, an unresolved V gene accounts for under half, and the others remain unexplained. The V and J calls and clone size are taken from that table; D and trimming were inferred from the DNA. The sample table shows hundreds of thousands of clones, and roughly 86% are seen once. The ten largest clones add up to approximately 4.3% of the sample.

The chain couples TRBV7-2 to TRBJ1-5; no confident D gene assignment can be made. The sequence came from a woman aged 25 to 39 with acute COVID-19. Sequences were obtained from PBMCs or T cells enriched from blood (not recorded which). The nucleotide sequence reads TGTGCCAGCAGCTTCGACCGGCAGGATCAGCCCCAGCATTTT. Protein translation: CASSFDRQDQPQHF. The reference TRBV7-2 and TRBJ1-5 proteins fill in what lies around the CDR3, so the full variable domain reads GAGVSQSPSNKVTEKGKDVELRCDPISGHTALYWYRQSLGQGLEFLIYFQGNSAPDKSGLPSDRFSAERTGGSVSTLTIQRTQQEDSAVYLCASSFDRQDQPQHFGDGTRLSIL.